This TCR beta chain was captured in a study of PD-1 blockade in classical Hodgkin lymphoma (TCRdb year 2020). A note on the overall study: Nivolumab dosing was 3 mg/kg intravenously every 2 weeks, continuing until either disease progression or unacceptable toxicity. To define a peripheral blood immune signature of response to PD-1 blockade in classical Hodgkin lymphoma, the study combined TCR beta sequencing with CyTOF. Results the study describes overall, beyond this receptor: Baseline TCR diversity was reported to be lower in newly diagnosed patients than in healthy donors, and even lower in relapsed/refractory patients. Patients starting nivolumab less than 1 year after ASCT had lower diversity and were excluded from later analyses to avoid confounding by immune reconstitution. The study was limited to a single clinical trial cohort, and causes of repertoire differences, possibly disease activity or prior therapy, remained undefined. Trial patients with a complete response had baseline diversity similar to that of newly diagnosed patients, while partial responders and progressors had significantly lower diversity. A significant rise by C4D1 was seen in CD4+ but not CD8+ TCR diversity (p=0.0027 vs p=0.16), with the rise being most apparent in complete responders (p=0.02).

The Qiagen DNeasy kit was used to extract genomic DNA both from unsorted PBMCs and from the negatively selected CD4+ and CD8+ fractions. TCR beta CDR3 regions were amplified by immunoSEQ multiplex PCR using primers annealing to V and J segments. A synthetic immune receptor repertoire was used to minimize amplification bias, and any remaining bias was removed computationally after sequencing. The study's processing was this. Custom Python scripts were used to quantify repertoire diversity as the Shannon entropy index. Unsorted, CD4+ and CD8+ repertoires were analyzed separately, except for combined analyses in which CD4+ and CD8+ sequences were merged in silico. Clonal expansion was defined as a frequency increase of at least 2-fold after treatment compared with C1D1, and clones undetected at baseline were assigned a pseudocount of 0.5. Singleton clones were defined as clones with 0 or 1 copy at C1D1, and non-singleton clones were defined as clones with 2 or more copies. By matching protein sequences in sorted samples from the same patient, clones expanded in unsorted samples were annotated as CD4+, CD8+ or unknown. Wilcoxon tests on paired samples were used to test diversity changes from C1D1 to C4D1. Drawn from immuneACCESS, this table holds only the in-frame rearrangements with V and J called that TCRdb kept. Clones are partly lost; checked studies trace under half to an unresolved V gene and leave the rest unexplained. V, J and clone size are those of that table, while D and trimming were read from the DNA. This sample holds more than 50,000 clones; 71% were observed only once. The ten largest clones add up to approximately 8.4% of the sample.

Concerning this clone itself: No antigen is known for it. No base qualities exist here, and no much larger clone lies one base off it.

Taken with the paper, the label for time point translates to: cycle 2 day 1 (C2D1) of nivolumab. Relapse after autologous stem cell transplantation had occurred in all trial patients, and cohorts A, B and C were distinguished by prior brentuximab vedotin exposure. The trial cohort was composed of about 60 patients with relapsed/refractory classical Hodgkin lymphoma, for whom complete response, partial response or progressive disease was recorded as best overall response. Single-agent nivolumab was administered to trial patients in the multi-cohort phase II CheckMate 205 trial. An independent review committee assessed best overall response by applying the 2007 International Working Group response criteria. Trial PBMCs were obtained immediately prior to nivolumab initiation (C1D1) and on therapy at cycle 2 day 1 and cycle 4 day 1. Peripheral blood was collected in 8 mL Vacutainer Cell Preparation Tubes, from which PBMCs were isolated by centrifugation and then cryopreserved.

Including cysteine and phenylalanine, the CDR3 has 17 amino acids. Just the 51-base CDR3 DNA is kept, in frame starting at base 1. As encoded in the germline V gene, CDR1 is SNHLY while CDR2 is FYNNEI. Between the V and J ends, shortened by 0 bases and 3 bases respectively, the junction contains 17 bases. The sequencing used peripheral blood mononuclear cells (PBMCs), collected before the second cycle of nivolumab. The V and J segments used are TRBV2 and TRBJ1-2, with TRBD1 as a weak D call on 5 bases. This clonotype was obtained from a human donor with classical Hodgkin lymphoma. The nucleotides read TGTGCCAGCAGTGAAGCGCTAGGAGAGGACACGCACTATGGCTACACCTTC. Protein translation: CASSEALGEDTHYGYTF.